Listed here are 7 T cell receptor beta chains from one sample, sequenced in a study of blood T cell repertoires in COVID-19. Sequenced by immunoSEQ multiplex PCR; TCRdb stores in-frame clones only, minus some. This sample has around 130,000 clones, with approximately 84% found just once. Sequencing used peripheral blood. The receptor source for this set is a man in his 70s with acute or convalescent COVID-19.

To note about this clone: The sample holds other DNA sequences that translate to the same CDR3. V and J are TRBV6-2 or TRBV6-3 and TRBJ2-7, with 8 nucleotides matching TRBD1. The CDR3 totals 15 residues. The J segment lost 4 bases and the V segment lost 6 bases, leaving 11 bases of the junction unmatched. In germline, CDR1 is MNHEY, CDR2 SVGEGT. CDR3 nucleotide sequence: TGTGCCAGCAGCTTGACCGGGACAGGTGCTTACGAGCAGTACTTC. Protein product: CASSLTGTGAYEQYF.

The chain combines TRBV7-3 with TRBJ2-5, with TRBD2 matching over 10 bases. This CDR3 has 13 residues. Germline V gives CDR1 SGHTA, CDR2 FQGTGA. V was pared by 8 bases and J by 1 base, with 1 base of the junction left unmatched. DNA of the CDR3: TGTGCCAGCGCTAGCGGGAGCCAAGAGACCCAGTACTTC. Translation: CASASGSQETQYF.

V usage is TRBV6-2 or TRBV6-3 and J usage is TRBJ2-1; 9 nucleotides match TRBD1. V lost 0 bases to trimming and J lost 5 bases; unmatched junction nucleotides: 11. The CDR3 has 18 residues. Germline V CDR1 and CDR2: MNHEY, SVGEGT. The CDR3 region has the DNA TGTGCCAGCAGTTACTCACACCCCCGGGACAGGGTGAACAATGAGCAGTTCTTC. Translating gives CASSYSHPRDRVNNEQFF.

This clone appeared a few times. This same CDR3 is encoded by further DNA sequences in the sample. This rearrangement joins TRBV13 to TRBJ1-2, with 8 positions matching TRBD1. This CDR3 is 15 amino acids long. V shed 0 bases and J 2 bases; nucleotides not matched to a gene: 2. From germline, CDR1 is PRHDT and CDR2 FYEKMQ (reference sequence). The CDR3 bases are TGTGCCAGCAGCTTAGGGGACAGGGAAAACTATGGCTACACCTTC. It yields the protein CASSLGDRENYGYTF.

This chain links TRBV5-1 with TRBJ1-1; 8 nucleotides line up with TRBD1. CDR1 SGHRS and CDR2 YFSETQ come from the germline V gene. J was trimmed by 0 bases and V by 3 bases; bases with no gene match: 4. There are 15 residues in the CDR3. The CDR3 here is CASSWEGQVNTEAFF. The DNA of the CDR3 is TGCGCCAGCAGCTGGGAGGGACAGGTGAACACTGAAGCTTTCTTT.

The chain carries TRBV10-3 and TRBJ1-4; D might be TRBD1 (5 bases). Trimming stripped 0 bases from V and 7 bases from J, with 12 bases between. Germline V gene data show CDR1 as ENHRY and CDR2 as SYGVKD. The CDR3 has 15 amino acids. CDR3 bases: TGTGCCATCAGTGAGTCGGCGGGGGTAGGTGAAAAACTGTTTTTT. Its protein is CAISESAGVGEKLFF.

V is TRBV27 and J is TRBJ2-1; the D is unclear. Trimming stripped 8 bases from V and 10 bases from J, with 9 bases between. The CDR3 contains 10 residues. Germline V CDR1 and CDR2: MNHEY, SMNVEV (reference sequence). CDR3 coding DNA: TGTGCCAGCCCCCAGCGAGAGCAGTTCTTC. Its translation is CASPQREQFF.